This T cell receptor beta chain originates from a study of T cell responses to AZD1222 COVID-19 vaccine. Findings and limits, study-wide: Donors were mostly white British, more females; clonal diversity possibly underestimated. Spike-specific TCR breadth and depth grew following two AZD1222 doses.

The table came from immunoSEQ multiplex PCR; TCRdb's copy has only in-frame clones and leaves some out. The sample contains around 150,000 clones, 90% of which appear only once. Remarks on this clone: Its matching antigen is unknown.

Trimming left V 1 base short and J 7 bases short, with 11 bases between. The CDR3 is 15 amino acids. Germline V gene data show CDR1 as SGHAT and CDR2 as FQNNGV. The clonotype comes from an adult in good health. The specimen was peripheral blood, collected on day 0 of AZD1222 vaccination. The chain recombines TRBV11-2 with TRBJ1-6; D not certain. The chain's CDR3 is CASSLAAGANSPLHF. In DNA form, the CDR3 reads TGTGCCAGCAGCTTAGCTGCGGGAGCCAATTCACCCCTCCACTTT.